These 20 T cell receptor beta chains came from one sample sequenced in a study of blood T cells in healthy people across ages. A J-beta primer mix and a sample-barcoded 5' primer were used in a second PCR of roughly 7 to 12 cycles. From the 5' RACE reads, TCRdb called clonotypes with MiXCR, one entry per CDR3 protein. Seen here are around 1,000,000 distinct CDR3 sequences, 35% to 40% observed once, and the top ten hold about 12%. The material sequenced was blood. The receptor set was obtained from a man in his late teens or twenties in good health.

The genes are TRBV27 and TRBJ1-2; a weak D match, TRBD1 (6 bases). This CDR3 contains 16 residues. Trimming cost V 5 bases and J 4 bases, with 20 bases left between them. In germline, CDR1 is MNHEY, CDR2 SMNVEV (reference sequence). The CDR3 DNA reads TGTGCCAGCAGTCGGATACGGACAGACCTCTTCTATGGCTACACCTTC. This gives the protein CASSRIRTDLFYGYTF.

This clonotype was observed a handful of times. The V and J genes are TRBV29-1 and TRBJ1-1, with D perhaps matching TRBD1 (5 bases). Germline loops: CDR1 SQVTM, CDR2 ANQGSEA. CDR3 length: 13 amino acids. The V and J ends lost 5 bases and 7 bases respectively, with 17 bases between them. CDR3 bases: TGCAGCGTTTCCGTCGACTCCGGGGGTGAAGCTTTCTTT. It encodes CSVSVDSGGEAFF. The complete variable domain, with remaining parts taken from reference TRBV29-1 and TRBJ1-1, reads SAVISQKPSRDICQRGTSLTIQCQVDSQVTMMFWYRQQPGQSLTLIATANQGSEATYESGFVIDKFPISRPNLTFSTLTVSNMSPEDSSIYLCSVSVDSGGEAFFGQGTRLTVV.

This clonotype was counted only a few times. The chain recombines TRBV14 with TRBJ1-2; tentative D call: TRBD1 (6 bases). V lost 4 bases, J lost 7 bases, and 10 bases lay in between. The germline CDR1 and CDR2 sequences are SGHDN and FVKESK. This CDR3 has 12 residues. CDR3 region: CASSRYRAGYTF. The CDR3 DNA reads TGTGCCAGCAGCCGTTACAGGGCTGGCTACACCTTC.

This clonotype showed up just a few times. The rearrangement joins TRBV14 to TRBJ2-2; D call uncertain. CDR3 length equals 17 residues. The ends were cut back, 0 bases at V and 3 bases at J, with 14 bases in the middle. CDR1 SGHDN and CDR2 FVKESK come from the germline V gene. CDR3 sequence (DNA): TGTGCCAGCAGCCAAGATTCTGGGATACCTTACACCGGGGAGCTGTTTTTT. Translated, it gives CASSQDSGIPYTGELFF.

The chain has TRBV5-1 and TRBJ2-3; 8 nucleotides line up with TRBD1. This CDR3 spans 15 amino acids. The V segment lost 6 bases and the J segment 4 bases; nucleotides outside the gene matches: 10. The germline V gene encodes CDR1 SGHRS and CDR2 YFSETQ. The CDR3 protein is CASTTGGSNPDTQYF. For the CDR3, the DNA is TGCGCCAGCACCACAGGGGGATCGAACCCAGATACGCAGTATTTT.

The chain joins TRBV7-2 to TRBJ1-3; possible D gene TRBD1, 6 bases. Germline V gives CDR1 SGHTA, CDR2 FQGNSA. Trimming removed 5 bases at V and 2 bases at J, with 10 bases between. The CDR3 covers 14 residues. Here the CDR3 reads CASSPGQPGNTIYF. As DNA, the CDR3 is TGTGCCAGCAGCCCCGGACAGCCTGGAAACACCATATATTTT.

This chain joins TRBV7-2 and TRBJ1-5; no definite D call. CDR1 and CDR2 from the germline V gene are SGHTA and FQGNSA. This CDR3 contains 12 residues. V was shortened by 1 base and J by 9 bases, with 7 bases between the two germline ends. CDR3 in DNA: TGTGCCAGCAGCTTAGTGTGGGGGCCCCAGCATTTT. As protein: CASSLVWGPQHF. The full variable domain, rest sourced from reference TRBV7-2 and TRBJ1-5, is GAGVSQSPSNKVTEKGKDVELRCDPISGHTALYWYRQSLGQGLEFLIYFQGNSAPDKSGLPSDRFSAERTGGSVSTLTIQRTQQEDSAVYLCASSLVWGPQHFGDGTRLSIL.

For the CDR3, the DNA is TGTGCCAGCACTCGAGGAGCGGGGAGCTCCTACGAGCAGTACTTC. Its translation: CASTRGAGSSYEQYF. This rearrangement joins TRBV6-5 to TRBJ2-7; 7 bases match TRBD2. V dropped 7 bases and J dropped 0; count of bases not matched to a gene: 9. This CDR3 spans 15 amino acids. The V gene's germline CDR1 is MNHEY and CDR2 SVGAGI.

This clonotype came up a few times. The rearrangement links TRBV20-1 to TRBJ1-1; 8 positions match TRBD1. Germline CDR1 reads DFQATT; CDR2 reads SNEGSKA (reference sequence). V dropped 3 bases and J dropped 3; count of bases not matched to a gene: 6. The CDR3 is 14 residues long. CDR3: CSARDRVVDTEAFF. The CDR3, as DNA: TGCAGTGCTAGGGACAGGGTAGTTGACACTGAAGCTTTCTTT.

This chain uses TRBV7-8 with TRBJ2-7, with 7 bases lining up with TRBD2. Trimming removed 5 bases from V and 2 bases from J; junction bases left unmatched: 9. Germline V gives CDR1 SGHVS, CDR2 FQNEAQ. The CDR3 is 15 residues long. CDR3 loop: CASSGGEGVAYEQYF. CDR3 sequence (DNA): TGTGCCAGCAGCGGGGGGGAGGGAGTTGCCTACGAGCAGTACTTC.

This rearrangement joins TRBV2 to TRBJ2-5; no clear D gene. The CDR3 sequence is 13 residues long. Germline CDR1 and CDR2: SNHLY and FYNNEI. V gave up 6 bases and J gave up 5 bases, with 13 bases separating them. The CDR3 DNA follows: TGTGCCAGCAGCTGGGATAGTTGGGAGACCCAGTACTTC. Translating gives CASSWDSWETQYF.

The chain recombines TRBV9 with TRBJ2-1; TRBD1 agrees at 10 bases. CDR3 length: 18 residues. With 4 bases clipped from V and 5 bases from J, the junction kept 15 bases outside the gene matches. From germline, CDR1 is SGDLS and CDR2 YYNGEE. The chain's CDR3 is CASSPRTGGLEVDNEQFF. The CDR3 region has the DNA TGTGCCAGCAGCCCTCGGACAGGGGGATTGGAGGTGGACAATGAGCAGTTCTTC.

The chain joins TRBV7-8 to TRBJ2-3; TRBD1 or TRBD2 may be the D gene (5 bases each). The length of the CDR3 is 15 residues. V gave up 1 base and J gave up 7 bases, with 15 bases separating them. The germline V gene has CDR1 SGHVS and CDR2 FQNEAQ. CDR3 protein: CASSLGGVETNTQYF. In nucleotides, the CDR3 is TGTGCCAGCAGCTTAGGAGGGGTCGAAACTAATACGCAGTATTTT. The entire variable domain, with the rest obtained from reference TRBV7-8 and TRBJ2-3, is as follows: GAGVSQSPRYKVAKRGQDVALRCDPISGHVSLFWYQQALGQGPEFLTYFQNEAQLDKSGLPSDRFFAERPEGSVSTLKIQRTQQEDSAVYLCASSLGGVETNTQYFGPGTRLTVL.

This chain connects TRBV18 to TRBJ1-6; the D gene is possibly TRBD1 (5 bases). V gave up 1 base and J gave up 9 bases, with 13 bases separating them. CDR3 length: 15 residues. Germline CDR1 is KGHSH and CDR2 is LQKENI. CDR3 sequence: CASSPQRGWSSPLHF. CDR3 nucleotide sequence: TGTGCCAGCTCACCACAGAGGGGTTGGAGTTCACCCCTCCACTTT.

This clonotype came up a few times. This chain links TRBV4-2 with TRBJ1-5; TRBD1 agrees at 7 bases. The CDR3 runs to 17 residues. The J segment lost 2 bases and the V segment lost 2 bases, leaving 9 bases of the junction unmatched. From germline, CDR1 is LGHNA and CDR2 YNFKEQ. The CDR3 sequence: CASSQQGGQEGNQPQHF. The CDR3 DNA follows: TGTGCCAGCAGCCAACAAGGAGGACAGGAGGGCAATCAGCCCCAGCATTTT.

The count of this clonotype is one. The chain joins TRBV4-1 to TRBJ1-4; 7 bases agree with TRBD1. The germline V gene encodes CDR1 MGHRA and CDR2 YSYEKL. V lost 4 bases, J lost 4 bases, and 6 bases stayed unmatched. The CDR3 has 15 residues. CDR3 bases: TGCGCCAGCAGCCCTTCGGGACAGAGTAATGAAAAACTGTTTTTT. Its translation is CASSPSGQSNEKLFF.

This clonotype came up a few times. V gene TRBV20-1 combines with J gene TRBJ1-1; a possible D gene is TRBD1 (5 bases). Germline V gene sequence: CDR1 DFQATT, CDR2 SNEGSKA (reference sequence). CDR3 length: 11 amino acids. Trimming cost V 4 bases and J 7 bases, with 10 bases left between them. In nucleotides, the CDR3 is TGCAGTGCTAAAAAAGGGGTTGAAGCTTTCTTT. The encoded protein is CSAKKGVEAFF.

This clonotype showed up just a few times. V is TRBV4-3 and J is TRBJ1-2, with D possibly being TRBD1 (6 bases). With 2 bases removed from V and 4 bases from J, the gap between germline ends came to 14 bases. Per the germline V gene, CDR1 is LGHNA and CDR2 is YSLEER. The CDR3 has 15 residues. The CDR3, as DNA: TGCGCCAGCAGCCAATCGCCGGGGGGGGCCTATGGCTACACCTTC. Residues: CASSQSPGGAYGYTF.

This clonotype was recorded a few times. The V call is TRBV6-2 or TRBV6-3, the J call TRBJ2-1, with D uncertain. The CDR3 runs 15 residues. Germline CDR1 is MNHEY and CDR2 is SVGEGT. V was trimmed by 2 bases and J by 3 bases, leaving 11 bases between them. DNA for the CDR3: TGTGCCAGCAGTTACGGTTCTCTAAGCTACAATGAGCAGTTCTTC. It yields the protein CASSYGSLSYNEQFF.

The gene calls are TRBV20-1 and TRBJ2-7; the match to TRBD1 covers 7 bases. CDR1 DFQATT and CDR2 SNEGSKA come from the germline V gene (reference sequence). The V segment lost 2 bases and the J segment 0 bases; nucleotides outside the gene matches: 10. This CDR3 comprises 16 residues. CDR3 region: CSARLPVTGFSYEQYF. In DNA form, the CDR3 reads TGCAGTGCTAGACTACCTGTGACAGGGTTCTCCTACGAGCAGTACTTC.